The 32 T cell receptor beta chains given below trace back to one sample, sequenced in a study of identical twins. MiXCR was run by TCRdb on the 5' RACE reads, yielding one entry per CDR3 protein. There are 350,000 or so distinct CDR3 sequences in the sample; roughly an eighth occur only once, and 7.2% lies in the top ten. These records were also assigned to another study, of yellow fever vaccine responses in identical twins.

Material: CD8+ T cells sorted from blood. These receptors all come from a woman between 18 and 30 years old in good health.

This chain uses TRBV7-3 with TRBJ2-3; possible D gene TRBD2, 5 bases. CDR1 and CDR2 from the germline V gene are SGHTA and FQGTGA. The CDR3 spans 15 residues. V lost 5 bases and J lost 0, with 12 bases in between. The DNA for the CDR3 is TGTGCCAGCAGCCCCAGCGGTACTAGCACAGATACGCAGTATTTT. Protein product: CASSPSGTSTDTQYF.

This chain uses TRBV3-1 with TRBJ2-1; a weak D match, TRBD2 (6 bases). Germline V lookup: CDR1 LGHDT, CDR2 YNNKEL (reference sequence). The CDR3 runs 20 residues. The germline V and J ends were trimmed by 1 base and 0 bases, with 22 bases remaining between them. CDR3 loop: CASSQGYSGPRLGSYNEQFF. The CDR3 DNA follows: TGTGCCAGCAGCCAAGGTTATAGCGGCCCACGCCTCGGCTCCTACAATGAGCAGTTCTTC.

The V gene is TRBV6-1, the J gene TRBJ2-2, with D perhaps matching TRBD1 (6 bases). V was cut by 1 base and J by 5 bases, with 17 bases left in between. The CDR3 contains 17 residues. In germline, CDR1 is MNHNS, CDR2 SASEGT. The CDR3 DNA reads TGTGCCAGCAGTGAAGAGGACAGTTCCTATACTACCGGGGAGCTGTTTTTT. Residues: CASSEEDSSYTTGELFF.

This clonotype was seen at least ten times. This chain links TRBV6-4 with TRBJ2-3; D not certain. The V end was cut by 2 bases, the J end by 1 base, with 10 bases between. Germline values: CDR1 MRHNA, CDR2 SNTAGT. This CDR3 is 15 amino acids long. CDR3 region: CASSDIFDGTDTQYF. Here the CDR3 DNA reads TGTGCCAGCAGTGACATATTCGACGGCACAGATACGCAGTATTTT.

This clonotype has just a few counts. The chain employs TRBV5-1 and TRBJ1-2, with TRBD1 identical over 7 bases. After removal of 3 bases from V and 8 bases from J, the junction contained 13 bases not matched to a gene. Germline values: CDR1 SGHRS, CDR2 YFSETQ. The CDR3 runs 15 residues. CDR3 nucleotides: TGCGCCAGCAGCTCCGGCCTGACAGGGTTGGGCGGCTACACCTTC. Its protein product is CASSSGLTGLGGYTF. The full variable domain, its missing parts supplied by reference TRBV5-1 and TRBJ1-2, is KAGVTQTPRYLIKTRGQQVTLSCSPISGHRSVSWYQQTPGQGLQFLFEYFSETQRNKGNFPGRFSGRQFSNSRSEMNVSTLELGDSALYLCASSSGLTGLGGYTFGSGTRLTVV.

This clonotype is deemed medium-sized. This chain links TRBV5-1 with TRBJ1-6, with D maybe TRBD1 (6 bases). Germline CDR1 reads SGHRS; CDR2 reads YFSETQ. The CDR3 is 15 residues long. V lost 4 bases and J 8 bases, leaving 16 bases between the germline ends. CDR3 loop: CASSDYREIYSPLHF. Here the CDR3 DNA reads TGCGCCAGCAGCGATTACAGGGAAATCTATTCACCCCTCCACTTT.

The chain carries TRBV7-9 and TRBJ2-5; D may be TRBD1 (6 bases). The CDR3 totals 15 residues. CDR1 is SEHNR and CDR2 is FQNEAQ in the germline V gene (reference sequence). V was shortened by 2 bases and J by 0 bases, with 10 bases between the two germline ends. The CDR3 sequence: CASSLHDRNQETQYF. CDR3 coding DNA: TGTGCCAGCAGCTTACATGACAGGAACCAAGAGACCCAGTACTTC. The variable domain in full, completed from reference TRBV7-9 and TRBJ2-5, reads DTGVSQNPRHKITKRGQNVTFRCDPISEHNRLYWYRQTLGQGPEFLTYFQNEAQLEKSRLLSDRFSAERPKGSFSTLEIQRTEQGDSAMYLCASSLHDRNQETQYFGPGTRLLVL.

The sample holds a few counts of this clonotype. In DNA, the CDR3 is TGTGCCAGCAGTTCAGCGCGAATGGAAGATGGCTACACCTTC. This sequence encodes CASSSARMEDGYTF. The chain joins TRBV12-3 or TRBV12-4 to TRBJ1-2; no reliable D call. CDR3 length: 14 amino acids. V gave up 4 bases and J gave up 6 bases, with 15 bases separating them.

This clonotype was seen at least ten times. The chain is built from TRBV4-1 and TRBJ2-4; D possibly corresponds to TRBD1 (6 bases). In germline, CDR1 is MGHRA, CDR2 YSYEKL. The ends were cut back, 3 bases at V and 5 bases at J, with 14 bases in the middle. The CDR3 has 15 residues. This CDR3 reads CASSHQGTRENIQYF. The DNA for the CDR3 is TGCGCCAGCAGCCACCAGGGGACACGGGAAAACATTCAGTACTTC.

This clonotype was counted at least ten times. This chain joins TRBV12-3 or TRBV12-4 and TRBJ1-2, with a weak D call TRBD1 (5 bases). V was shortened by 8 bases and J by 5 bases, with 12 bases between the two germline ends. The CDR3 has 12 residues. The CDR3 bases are TGTGCCAGCTCACCCAAGGGGTATGGCTACACCTTC. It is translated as CASSPKGYGYTF.

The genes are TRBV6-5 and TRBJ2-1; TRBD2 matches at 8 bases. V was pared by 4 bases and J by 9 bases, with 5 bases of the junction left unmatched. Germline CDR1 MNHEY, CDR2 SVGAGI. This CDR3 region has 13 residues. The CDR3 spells CASSSGGPTEQFF. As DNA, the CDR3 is TGTGCCAGCAGTTCGGGGGGGCCGACTGAGCAGTTCTTC.

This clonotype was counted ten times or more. The CDR3 DNA follows: TGTGCCAGCAGTCCCCGGGGACCCCAAGAGACCCAGTACTTC. Its protein is CASSPRGPQETQYF. This chain links TRBV12-3 or TRBV12-4 with TRBJ2-5, with D perhaps assigned TRBD1 or TRBD2 (5 bases each). V dropped 5 bases and J dropped 1 base, with 11 bases sitting between them. The CDR3 is 14 residues long.

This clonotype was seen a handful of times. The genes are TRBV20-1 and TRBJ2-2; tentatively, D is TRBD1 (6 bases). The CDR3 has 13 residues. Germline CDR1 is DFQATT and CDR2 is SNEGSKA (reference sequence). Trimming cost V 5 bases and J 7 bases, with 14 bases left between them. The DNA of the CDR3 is TGCAGTGCTCTATCAGGGGTGGACGGGGAGCTGTTTTTT. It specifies CSALSGVDGELFF.

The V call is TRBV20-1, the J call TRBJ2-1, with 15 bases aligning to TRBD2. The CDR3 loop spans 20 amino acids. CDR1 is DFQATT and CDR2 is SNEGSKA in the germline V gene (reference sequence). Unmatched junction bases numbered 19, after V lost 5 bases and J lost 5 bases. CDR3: CSASVTPGLAGGGLHNEQFF. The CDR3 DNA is TGCAGTGCTTCCGTAACCCCGGGACTAGCGGGAGGAGGACTACACAATGAGCAGTTCTTC.

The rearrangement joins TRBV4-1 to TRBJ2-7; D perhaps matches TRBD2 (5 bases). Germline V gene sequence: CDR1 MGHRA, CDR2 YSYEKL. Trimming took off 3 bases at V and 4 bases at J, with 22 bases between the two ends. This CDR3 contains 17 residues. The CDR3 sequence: CASSHSSGPGTIYEQYF. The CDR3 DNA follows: TGCGCCAGCAGCCACTCGAGCGGACCAGGAACAATTTACGAGCAGTACTTC.

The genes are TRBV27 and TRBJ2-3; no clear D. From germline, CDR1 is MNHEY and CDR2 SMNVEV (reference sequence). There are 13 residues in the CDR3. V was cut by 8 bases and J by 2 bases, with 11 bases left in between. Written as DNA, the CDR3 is TGTGCCAGCTCAAGGCGGTCCACAGATACGCAGTATTTT. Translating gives CASSRRSTDTQYF.

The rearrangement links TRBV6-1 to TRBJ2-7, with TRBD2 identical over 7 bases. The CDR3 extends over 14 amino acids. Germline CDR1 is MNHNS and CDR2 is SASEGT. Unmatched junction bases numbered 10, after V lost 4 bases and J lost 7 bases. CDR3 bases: TGTGCCAGCAGTGCGGGAGCGCCCGGGGGGGAGCAGTACTTC. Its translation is CASSAGAPGGEQYF.

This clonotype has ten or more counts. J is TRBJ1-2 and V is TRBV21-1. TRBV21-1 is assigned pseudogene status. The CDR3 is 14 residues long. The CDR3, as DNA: TGTGCCAGCAGCTTATCCGAGGGCTACTATGGCTACACCTTC. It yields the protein CASSLSEGYYGYTF.

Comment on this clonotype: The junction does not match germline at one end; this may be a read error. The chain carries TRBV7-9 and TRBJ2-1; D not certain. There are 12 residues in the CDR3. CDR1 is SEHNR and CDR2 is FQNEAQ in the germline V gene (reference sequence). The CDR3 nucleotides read TGTGCCAGCAGCATAGCCCAAAATGAGCAGTTCTTC. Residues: CASSIAQNEQFF.

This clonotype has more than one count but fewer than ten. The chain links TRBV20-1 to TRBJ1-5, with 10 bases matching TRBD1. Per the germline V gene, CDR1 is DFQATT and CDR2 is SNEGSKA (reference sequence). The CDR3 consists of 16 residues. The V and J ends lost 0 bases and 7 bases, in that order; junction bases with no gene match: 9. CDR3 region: CSARDLTGGDWQPQHF. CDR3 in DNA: TGCAGTGCTAGAGATCTGACAGGGGGCGATTGGCAGCCCCAGCATTTT.

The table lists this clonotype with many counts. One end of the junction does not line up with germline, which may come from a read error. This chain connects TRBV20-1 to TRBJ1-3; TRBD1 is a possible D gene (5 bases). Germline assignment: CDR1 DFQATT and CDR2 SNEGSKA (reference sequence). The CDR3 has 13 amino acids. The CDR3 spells CSARDSSGNTIYF. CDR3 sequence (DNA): TGCAGTGCGAGAGACAGCTCTGGAAACACCATATATTTT.

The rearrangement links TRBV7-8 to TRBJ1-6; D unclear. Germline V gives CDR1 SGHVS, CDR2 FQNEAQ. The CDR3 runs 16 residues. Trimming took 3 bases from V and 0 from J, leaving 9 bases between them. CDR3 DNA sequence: TGTGCCAGCAGCTTTCGCCCGAGCTCCTATAATTCACCCCTCCACTTT. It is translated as CASSFRPSSYNSPLHF.

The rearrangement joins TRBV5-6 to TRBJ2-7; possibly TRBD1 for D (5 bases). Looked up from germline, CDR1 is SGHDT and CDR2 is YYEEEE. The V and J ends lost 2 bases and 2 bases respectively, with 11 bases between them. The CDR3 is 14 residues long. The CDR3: CASSLEDTPYEQYF. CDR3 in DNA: TGTGCCAGCAGCTTAGAGGACACCCCCTACGAGCAGTACTTC.

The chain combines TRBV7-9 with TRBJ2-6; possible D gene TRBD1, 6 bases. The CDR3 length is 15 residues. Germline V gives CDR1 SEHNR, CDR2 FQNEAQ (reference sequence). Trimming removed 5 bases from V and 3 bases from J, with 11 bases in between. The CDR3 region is CASSAQGFGANVLTF. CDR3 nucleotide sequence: TGTGCCAGCAGCGCACAGGGATTTGGGGCCAACGTCCTGACTTTC.

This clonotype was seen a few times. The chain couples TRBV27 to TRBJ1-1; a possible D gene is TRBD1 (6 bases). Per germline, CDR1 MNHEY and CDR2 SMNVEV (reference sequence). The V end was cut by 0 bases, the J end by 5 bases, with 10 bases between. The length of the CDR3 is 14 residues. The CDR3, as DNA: TGTGCCAGCAGTTTATCACCAGGGGTTACTGAAGCTTTCTTT. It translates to CASSLSPGVTEAFF.

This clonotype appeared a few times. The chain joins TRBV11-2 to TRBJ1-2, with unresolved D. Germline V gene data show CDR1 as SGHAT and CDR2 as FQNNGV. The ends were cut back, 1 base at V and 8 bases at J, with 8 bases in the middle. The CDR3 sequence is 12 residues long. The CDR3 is CASSLGEKGYTF. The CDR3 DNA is TGTGCCAGCAGCTTAGGTGAGAAAGGCTACACCTTC.

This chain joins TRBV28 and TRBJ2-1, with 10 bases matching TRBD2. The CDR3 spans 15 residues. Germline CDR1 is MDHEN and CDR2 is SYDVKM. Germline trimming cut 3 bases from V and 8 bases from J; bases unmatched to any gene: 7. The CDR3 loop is CASSLSGGVTYEQFF. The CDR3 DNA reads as TGTGCCAGCAGTTTGAGCGGGGGGGTTACGTATGAGCAGTTCTTC.

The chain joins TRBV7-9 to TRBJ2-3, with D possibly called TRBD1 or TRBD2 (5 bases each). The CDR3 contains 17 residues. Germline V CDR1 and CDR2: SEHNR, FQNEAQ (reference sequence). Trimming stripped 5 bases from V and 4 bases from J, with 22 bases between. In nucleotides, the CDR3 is TGTGCCAGCAGCCCCCGGGACGATCCGAAAGGGGCAGATACGCAGTATTTT. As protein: CASSPRDDPKGADTQYF.

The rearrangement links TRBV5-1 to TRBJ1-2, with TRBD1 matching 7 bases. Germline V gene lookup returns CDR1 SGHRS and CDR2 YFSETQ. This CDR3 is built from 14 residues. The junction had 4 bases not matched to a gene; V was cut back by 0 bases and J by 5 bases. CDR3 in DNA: TGCGCCAGCAGCTTGGAACAGGGGAGATATGGCTACACCTTC. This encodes CASSLEQGRYGYTF.

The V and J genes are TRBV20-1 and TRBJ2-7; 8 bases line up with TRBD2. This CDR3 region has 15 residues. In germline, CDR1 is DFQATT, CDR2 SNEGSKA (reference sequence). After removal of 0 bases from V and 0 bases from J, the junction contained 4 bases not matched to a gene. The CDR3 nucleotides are TGCAGTGCTAGAGAAACGGGGGGGGTCTCCTACGAGCAGTACTTC. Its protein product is CSARETGGVSYEQYF.

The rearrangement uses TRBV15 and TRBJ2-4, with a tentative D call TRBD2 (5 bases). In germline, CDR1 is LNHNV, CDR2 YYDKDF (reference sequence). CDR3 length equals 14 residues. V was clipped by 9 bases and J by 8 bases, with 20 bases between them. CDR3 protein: CATNDRQTGYIQYF. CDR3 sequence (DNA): TGTGCCACAAACGATAGGCAGACGGGGTACATTCAGTACTTC.

The CDR3 DNA is TGTGCCAGCAGTCCAGGGGGAGACTATGGCTACACCTTC. Its translation: CASSPGGDYGYTF. This sequence joins TRBV6-1 and TRBJ1-2, with 7 bases identical to TRBD1. Germline CDR1 and CDR2: MNHNS and SASEGT. V lost 5 bases to trimming and J lost 3 bases; unmatched junction nucleotides: 3. The CDR3 has 13 amino acids.